The subject of this entry is one T cell receptor (beta chain). As the CDR3 is not closed by the conserved phenylalanine or tryptophan, this likely results from a read error. It is unclear where the CDR3 begins or ends on the DNA, so no DNA is shown, and the CDR3 is as TCRdb lists it. This sample was taken from a study of Graves' ophthalmopathy and Graves' hyperthyroidism. Germline CDR1 reads SQVTM; CDR2 reads ANQGSEA. 9 amino acids form the CDR3, both terminal residues included. RNA served as the template for amplifying TCR beta CDR3 regions. RT-PCR in the first round used HTBI primers; a second-round multiplex PCR followed. A single record per CDR3 protein comes from TCRdb applying MiXCR to the multiplex PCR reads. The sample has hundreds of thousands of distinct CDR3 sequences; roughly 39% are singletons.

Material for sequencing was peripheral blood. The J gene is TRBJ2-5, the V gene TRBV29-1. This TCR was recovered from an adult man with Graves' ophthalmopathy. CDR3 region: CSVCRNPNT.